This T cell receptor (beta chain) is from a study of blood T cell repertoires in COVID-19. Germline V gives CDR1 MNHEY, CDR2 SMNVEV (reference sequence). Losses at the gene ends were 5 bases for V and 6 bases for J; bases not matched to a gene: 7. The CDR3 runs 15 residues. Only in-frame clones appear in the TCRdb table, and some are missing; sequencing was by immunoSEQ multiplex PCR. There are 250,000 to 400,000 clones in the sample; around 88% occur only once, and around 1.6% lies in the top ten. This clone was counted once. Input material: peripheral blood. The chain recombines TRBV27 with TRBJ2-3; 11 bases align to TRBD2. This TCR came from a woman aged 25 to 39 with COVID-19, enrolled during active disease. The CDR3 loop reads CASSPIAGGHDTQYF. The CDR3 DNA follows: TGTGCCAGCAGTCCCATAGCGGGGGGGCATGATACGCAGTATTTT.